One and the same sample provided the 25 T cell receptor beta chains below, sequenced in a study of molecular identifiers for immune sequencing clone quantification. MiXCR was run by TCRdb on the PCR reads, yielding one entry per CDR3 protein. The table records roughly 630,000 distinct CDR3 sequences, 25% of them present only once. Material: naive CD8+ T cells from blood, with Jurkat cell RNA spiked in. Subset meaning: FACS-sorted CD8+CD4-CCR7+CD45RA+ naive T cells. These receptor sequences come from a human donor in good health. Some libraries in this study had Jurkat cell RNA spiked in.

As concerns this clonotype: One base away lies a much larger clone, so this may be a sequencing read error. The V and J genes are TRBV27 and TRBJ1-1; no clear D. CDR1 MNHEY and CDR2 SMNVEV come from the germline V gene (reference sequence). CDR3 length: 12 amino acids. CDR3 sequence (DNA): TGTGCCAGCAGTTCTCTCGACACTGACGCTTTCTTT. Encoded protein: CASSSLDTDAFF.

V gene TRBV30 combines with J gene TRBJ2-5; TRBD2 agrees at 10 bases. The trim removed 0 bases at V and 5 bases at J, leaving 6 bases unmatched. Per germline, CDR1 GTSNPN and CDR2 SVGIG (reference sequence). This CDR3 is 15 amino acids long. CDR3 DNA sequence: TGTGCCTGGAGTGTAGCGGGGGGGCCGAGGGAGACCCAGTACTTC. Translated, it gives CAWSVAGGPRETQYF.

V and J are TRBV4-1 and TRBJ2-7; 8 nucleotides match TRBD2. This CDR3 region has 15 residues. Germline V CDR1 and CDR2: MGHRA, YSYEKL. The trim removed 4 bases at V and 2 bases at J, leaving 7 bases unmatched. The DNA of the CDR3 is TGCGCCAGCAGCCCCTTCCCGGGGGGGACCTACGAGCAGTACTTC. Its translation: CASSPFPGGTYEQYF.

This chain joins TRBV28 and TRBJ2-2; D not resolved. CDR1 is MDHEN, CDR2 SYDVKM, per germline. Deletions cut 3 bases from V and 3 bases from J, with 5 bases between. The CDR3 has 13 amino acids. The CDR3 sequence: CASSLLHTGELFF. The CDR3, as DNA: TGTGCCAGCAGTTTGCTACACACCGGGGAGCTGTTTTTT.

The table lists this clonotype with many counts. The chain is built from TRBV29-1 and TRBJ2-3, with TRBD1 matching over 11 bases. The CDR3 loop spans 16 amino acids. Trimming cost V 2 bases and J 1 base; bases outside gene matches: 5. Germline V gene lookup returns CDR1 SQVTM and CDR2 ANQGSEA. In nucleotides, the CDR3 is TGCAGCGTTGAATTCAGGACAGGGGGCCGCACAGATACGCAGTATTTT. Its protein product is CSVEFRTGGRTDTQYF.

The chain couples TRBV6-2 or TRBV6-3 to TRBJ2-3; 9 nucleotides align to TRBD2. Germline V gives CDR1 MNHEY, CDR2 SVGEGT. The CDR3 runs 15 residues. V lost 1 base to trimming and J lost 5 bases; unmatched junction nucleotides: 4. The DNA for the CDR3 is TGTGCCAGCAGTTACTTAGTTAGCGGGGGAGATACGCAGTATTTT. Its protein product is CASSYLVSGGDTQYF.

This clonotype was seen many times. The V and J genes are TRBV2 and TRBJ2-3; TRBD1 agrees at 9 bases. CDR1 and CDR2 from the germline V gene are SNHLY and FYNNEI. The CDR3 runs to 14 residues. V shed 6 bases and J 9 bases; nucleotides not matched to a gene: 10. CDR3 nucleotides: TGTGCCAGCAGGGCCGGGACAGGGTCTGGCACGCAGTATTTT. Amino acids: CASRAGTGSGTQYF.

This clonotype was observed a single time. It may be a read error: a sequence one base away is much more abundant. The CDR3 region has the DNA TGTGCCTGGGTGGGGGAATCGGCAGGCACTGAAGCTTTCTTT. It yields the protein CAWVGESAGTEAFF. V and J are TRBV30 and TRBJ1-1; tentatively, D is TRBD1 (5 bases). Germline loops: CDR1 GTSNPN, CDR2 SVGIG (reference sequence). The CDR3 runs 14 residues. V was trimmed by 5 bases and J by 4 bases, leaving 17 bases between them.

V is TRBV6-2 or TRBV6-3 and J is TRBJ2-6; D is unresolved. Germline V gene sequence: CDR1 MNHEY, CDR2 SVGEGT. The V and J ends lost 6 bases and 2 bases respectively, with 14 bases between them. The CDR3 loop spans 16 amino acids. The CDR3: CASRYQTYTGANVLTF. The CDR3 coding sequence is TGTGCCAGCAGGTACCAGACATACACTGGGGCCAACGTCCTGACTTTC.

This clonotype was seen more than once but under ten times. V gene TRBV20-1 combines with J gene TRBJ1-1; D is uncertain. The germline V gene encodes CDR1 DFQATT and CDR2 SNEGSKA (reference sequence). This CDR3 has 12 residues. Trimming pared 6 bases from V and 0 bases from J, leaving 8 bases between. For the CDR3, the DNA is TGCAGTGCGTCGGCAGTGAACACTGAAGCTTTCTTT. Encoded protein: CSASAVNTEAFF.

For this clonotype: This may come from a read error, since a much larger clone is one base off. The chain joins TRBV7-2 to TRBJ2-1; 8 bases align to TRBD2. This CDR3 has 17 amino acids. CDR1 is SGHTA, CDR2 FQGNSA, per germline. The CDR3 DNA reads as TGTGCCAGCACCCTAGGCCCTGCGGGGGGTTCCTACAATGCGCAGTTCTTC. It specifies CASTLGPAGGSYNAQFF.

The sample holds many counts of this clonotype. This chain uses TRBV5-1 with TRBJ1-1; D might be TRBD1 (5 bases). CDR1 is SGHRS, CDR2 YFSETQ, per germline. Trimming cost V 1 base and J 4 bases, with 11 bases left between them. The CDR3 runs 14 residues. CDR3 coding DNA: TGCGCCAGCAGCTTGACAGGAGGACCCACTGAAGCTTTCTTT. Protein product: CASSLTGGPTEAFF.

V gene TRBV11-3 combines with J gene TRBJ2-7; maybe TRBD1 (5 bases). V dropped 2 bases and J dropped 6 bases, with 14 bases sitting between them. There are 14 residues in the CDR3. Germline V CDR1 and CDR2: SGHNT, YENEEA. DNA of the CDR3: TGTGCCAGCAGCTTACGTCAGGGTGTGGGCGAGCAGTACTTC. This gives the protein CASSLRQGVGEQYF. Variable domain in full (rest from reference TRBV11-3 and TRBJ2-7): EAGVVQSPRYKIIEKKQPVAFWCNPISGHNTLYWYLQNLGQGPELLIRYENEEAVDDSQLPKDRFSAERLKGVDSTLKIQPAELGDSAVYLCASSLRQGVGEQYFGPGTRLTVT.

This clonotype was counted ten times or more. The gene calls are TRBV28 and TRBJ2-7; D is undetermined. The CDR3 consists of 14 residues. V lost 3 bases, J lost 4 bases, and 13 bases lay in between. Germline values: CDR1 MDHEN, CDR2 SYDVKM. The CDR3 nucleotides read TGTGCCAGCAGTTTCTATAAGTCAATGTACGAGCAGTACTTC. Amino acid sequence: CASSFYKSMYEQYF.

A few counts support this clonotype. The chain carries TRBV30 and TRBJ2-3; 11 bases are shared with TRBD1. The germline CDR1 and CDR2 sequences are GTSNPN and SVGIG (reference sequence). This CDR3 is 15 amino acids long. V shed 3 bases, J shed 5 bases, and the junction held 7 bases outside the gene matches. The CDR3 loop is CAWSGTGTGGDTQYF. CDR3 DNA sequence: TGTGCCTGGAGCGGAACCGGGACAGGGGGAGATACGCAGTATTTT. Looking up the rest from reference TRBV30 and TRBJ2-3 gives the full variable domain: SQTIHQWPATLVQPVGSPLSLECTVEGTSNPNLYWYRQAAGRGLQLLFYSVGIGQISSEVPQNLSASRPQDRQFILSSKKLLLSDSGFYLCAWSGTGTGGDTQYFGPGTRLTVL.

The table lists this clonotype with a few counts. The chain has TRBV4-1 and TRBJ1-1, with D unclear. Trimming stripped 4 bases from V and 0 bases from J, with 9 bases between. Germline CDR1 reads MGHRA; CDR2 reads YSYEKL. The CDR3 is made up of 14 amino acids. This CDR3 reads CASSPPLMNTEAFF. In DNA form, the CDR3 reads TGCGCCAGCAGCCCTCCTTTGATGAACACTGAAGCTTTCTTT.

A remark on this clonotype: Given the absence of the conserved phenylalanine or tryptophan at the CDR3 end, a read error is likely. This sequence joins TRBV2 and TRBJ1-1; no firm D call. Germline V gene lookup returns CDR1 SNHLY and CDR2 FYNNEI. The germline V and J ends were trimmed by 6 bases and 1 base, with 15 bases remaining between them. This CDR3 is 15 amino acids long. The CDR3 loop is CASSYSLAANTEAFS. The CDR3, as DNA: TGTGCCAGCAGCTACAGCCTAGCTGCGAACACTGAAGCTTTCTCT.

This clonotype was counted at least ten times. The chain has TRBV6-5 and TRBJ2-7; 8 bases fit TRBD2. The CDR3 has 16 residues. Per the germline V gene, CDR1 is MNHEY and CDR2 is SVGAGI. V lost 6 bases, J lost 6 bases, and 16 bases stayed unmatched. The CDR3 bases are TGTGCCAGCAGCCCATTTGGGACTAGAAACGTTGGCGAGCAGTACTTC. Protein sequence: CASSPFGTRNVGEQYF.

As to this clonotype: This may stem from a read error, because a much larger clone lies one nucleotide away. This chain links TRBV7-8 with TRBJ1-1; possible D gene TRBD1, 5 bases. CDR1 is SGHVS and CDR2 is FQNEAQ in the germline V gene. This CDR3 contains 14 residues. The CDR3 DNA is TGTGCCGGCAGCACTGACAGACTGAACACTGAAGCTTTCTTT. It translates to CAGSTDRLNTEAFF.

The chain combines TRBV27 with TRBJ2-7; D might be TRBD2 (7 bases). This CDR3 region has 13 residues. Germline V gene lookup returns CDR1 MNHEY and CDR2 SMNVEV (reference sequence). Trimming stripped 3 bases from V and 6 bases from J, with 12 bases between. The CDR3 loop is CASSLGGQSEQYF. CDR3 nucleotides: TGTGCCAGCAGTTTGGGGGGGCAGAGCGAGCAGTACTTC.

For this clonotype: Since a much larger clone is just one base distant, this may be a read error. The chain couples TRBV30 to TRBJ2-5, with 9 positions matching TRBD1. The V gene end was trimmed by 0 bases and the J gene end by 1 base; junction bases not matched to a gene: 9. Per the germline V gene, CDR1 is GTSNPN and CDR2 is SVGIG (reference sequence). CDR3 length equals 17 residues. The CDR3 loop is CAWSVRLQGAFQETQYF. As DNA, the CDR3 is TGTGCCTGGAGTGTGAGGTTACAGGGGGCATTCCAAGAGACCCAGTACTTC.

Remarks on this clonotype: A read error may explain this, as a much larger clone is one base away. V usage is TRBV5-1 and J usage is TRBJ1-4; D not resolved. Germline CDR1 reads SGHRS; CDR2 reads YFSETQ. There are 14 residues in the CDR3. The CDR3 DNA is TGCGCCAGCCTATCGGCCGCAACTAATGAAGAACTGTTTTTT. Its protein product is CASLSAATNEELFF.

The genes are TRBV12-3 or TRBV12-4 and TRBJ1-1; D unresolved. V was pared by 5 bases and J by 2 bases, with 12 bases between. The CDR3 has 14 residues. The CDR3 loop reads CASSTPGRNTEAFF. The CDR3 nucleotides are TGTGCCAGCAGTACGCCCGGGAGAAACACTGAAGCTTTCTTT.

Regarding this clonotype: A much larger clone differs from this one at a single base, so this may be a read error. The chain recombines TRBV25-1 with TRBJ1-1, with D uncertain. From germline, CDR1 is MGHDK and CDR2 SYGVNS. V shed 11 bases and J shed 6 bases, with 7 bases lying between them. The CDR3 consists of 9 residues. The CDR3 DNA is TGTGCCTGCGGATCTGAAGCTTTCTTT. Its protein product is CACGSEAFF.

Regarding this clonotype: Being one base from a much bigger clone, this may be a read error. The chain couples TRBV7-2 to TRBJ1-5; unclear D gene. The CDR3 is 15 amino acids. Trimming stripped 4 bases from V and 0 bases from J, with 10 bases between. Germline CDR1 is SGHTA and CDR2 is FQGNSA. The CDR3 nucleotides read TGTGCCAGCAGCTACAATGACAATAGCAATCAGCCCCAGCATTTT. It is translated as CASSYNDNSNQPQHF.